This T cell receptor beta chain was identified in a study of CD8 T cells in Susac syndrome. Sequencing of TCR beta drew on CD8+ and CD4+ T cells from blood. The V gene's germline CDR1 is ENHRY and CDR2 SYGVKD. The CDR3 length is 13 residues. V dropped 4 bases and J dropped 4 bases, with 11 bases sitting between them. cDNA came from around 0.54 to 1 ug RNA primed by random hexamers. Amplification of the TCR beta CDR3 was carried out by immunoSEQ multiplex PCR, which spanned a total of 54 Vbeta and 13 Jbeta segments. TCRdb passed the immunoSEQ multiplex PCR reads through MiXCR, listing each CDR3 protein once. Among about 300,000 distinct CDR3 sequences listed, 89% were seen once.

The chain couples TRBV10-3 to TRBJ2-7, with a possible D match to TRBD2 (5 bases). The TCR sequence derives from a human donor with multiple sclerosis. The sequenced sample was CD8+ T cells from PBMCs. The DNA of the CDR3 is TGTGCCATCAGTGTCGGGGAAATTTACGAGCAGTACTTC. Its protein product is CAISVGEIYEQYF.